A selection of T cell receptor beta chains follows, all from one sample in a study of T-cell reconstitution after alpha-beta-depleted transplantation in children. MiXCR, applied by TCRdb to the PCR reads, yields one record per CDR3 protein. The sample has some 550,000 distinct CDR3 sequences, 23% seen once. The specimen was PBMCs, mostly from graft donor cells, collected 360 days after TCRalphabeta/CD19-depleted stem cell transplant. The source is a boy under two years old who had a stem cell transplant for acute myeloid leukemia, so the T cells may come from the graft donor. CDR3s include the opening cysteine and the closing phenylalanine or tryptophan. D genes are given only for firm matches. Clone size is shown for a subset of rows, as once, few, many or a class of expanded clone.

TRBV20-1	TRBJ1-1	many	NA	TGCAGTGCTAGAGTCGGGGGAGTGAACACTGAAGCTTTCTTT	CSARVGGVNTEAFF
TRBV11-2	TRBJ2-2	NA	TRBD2	TGTGCCAGCAGACGTGGACTAGAGAACACCGGGGAGCTGTTTTTT	CASRRGLENTGELFF
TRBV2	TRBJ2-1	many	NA	TGTGCCAGCAGTGACATAGACAGAGCTGAGCAGTTCTTC	CASSDIDRAEQFF
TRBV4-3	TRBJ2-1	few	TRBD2	TGCGCCAGCAGCCAAGAGACTAGCGGGGGTAGCTCCTACAATGAGCAGTTCTTC	CASSQETSGGSSYNEQFF
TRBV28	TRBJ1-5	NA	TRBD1	TGTGCCAGCACCGACAGGGACAATCAGCCCCAGCATTTT	CASTDRDNQPQHF
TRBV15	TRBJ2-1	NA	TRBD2	TGTGCCACCAGCAGAGAAGCGGGAGCAAACAATGAGCAGTTCTTC	CATSREAGANNEQFF
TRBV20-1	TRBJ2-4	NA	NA	TGCAGTGCTTACGACCGGGACAAGGGCAAAAACATTCAGTACTTC	CSAYDRDKGKNIQYF
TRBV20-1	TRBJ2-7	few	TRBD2	TGCAGTATTCAGGACGGGGGGTGGGGGGAGCAGTACTTC	CSIQDGGWGEQYF
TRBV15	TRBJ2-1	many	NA	TGTGCCACCAGCAGTGACGGGAGCCCCAATGAGCAGTTCTTC	CATSSDGSPNEQFF
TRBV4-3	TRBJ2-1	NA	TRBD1	TGCGCCAGCAGCCAAGTGGACAGGGCCGCCTACAATGAGCAGTTCTTC	CASSQVDRAAYNEQFF
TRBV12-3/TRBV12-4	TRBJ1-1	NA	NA	TGTGCCAGCAGTTTAGTGGCGGGGGCTAATGAAGCTTTCTTT	CASSLVAGANEAFF
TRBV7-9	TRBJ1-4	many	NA	TGTGCCAGCAGCTTAGCGAGGCAGTCTCCAACTAATGAAAAACTGTTTTTT	CASSLARQSPTNEKLFF
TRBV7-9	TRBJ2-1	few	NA	TGTGCCAGCAGCCACGAACCGGATGAGCAGTTCTTC	CASSHEPDEQFF
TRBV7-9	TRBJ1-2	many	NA	TGTGCCAGCAGCTCCACGACAGAAAACTATGGCTACACCTTC	CASSSTTENYGYTF
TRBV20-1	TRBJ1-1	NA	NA	TGCAGTGCTAAGCCGAACACTGAAGCTTTCTTT	CSAKPNTEAFF
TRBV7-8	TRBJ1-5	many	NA	TGTGCCAGCAGCTTCCCAGGGCCGGGACAGCCCCAGCATTTT	CASSFPGPGQPQHF
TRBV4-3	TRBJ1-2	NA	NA	TGCGCCAGCAGCCAAGAAATATCCTCTCCCATTGGGGGCTACACCTTC	CASSQEISSPIGGYTF
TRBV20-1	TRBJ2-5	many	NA	TGCAGTGCTAGAGATCTAGGCTTTGGAGAGACCCAGTACTTC	CSARDLGFGETQYF
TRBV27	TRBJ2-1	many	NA	TGTGCCAGCAGTTTACCCCCTTTGAATGAGCAGTTCTTC	CASSLPPLNEQFF
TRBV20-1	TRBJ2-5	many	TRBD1	TGCAGTGCTAGAGATTGGGCAACAGGGGAAGAGACCCAGTACTTC	CSARDWATGEETQYF
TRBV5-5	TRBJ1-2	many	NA	TGTGCCAGCAGCTTGGAGGCTGTCCCCTATGGCTACACCTTC	CASSLEAVPYGYTF
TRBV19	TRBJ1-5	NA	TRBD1	TGTGCCAGTAGTATAAGACAGGGAGAACAGCCCCAGCATTTT	CASSIRQGEQPQHF
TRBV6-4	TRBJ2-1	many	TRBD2	TGTGCCAGCAGTGAATACGGGGGGTCCTACAATGAGCAGTTCTTC	CASSEYGGSYNEQFF
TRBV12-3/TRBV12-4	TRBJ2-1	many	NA	TGTGCCAGCAGGGGAGGGCGGACAGGGCACAATGAGCAGTTCTTC	CASRGGRTGHNEQFF
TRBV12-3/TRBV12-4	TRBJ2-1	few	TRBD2	TGTGCCAGCAGTTTGCGGGGGACCCCCTACAATGAGCAGTTCTTC	CASSLRGTPYNEQFF
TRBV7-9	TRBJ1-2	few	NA	TGTGCCAGCAGCTTACAGGAGGGGTCCAACTATGGCTACACCTTC	CASSLQEGSNYGYTF
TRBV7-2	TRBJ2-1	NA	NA	TGTGCCAGCAGCCGATCAGTGGTCTCCCTCATCTTC	CASSRSVVSLIF
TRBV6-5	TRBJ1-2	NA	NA	TGTGCCAGCAGTTACGAAGCAGAGACTAACTATGGCTACACCTTC	CASSYEAETNYGYTF
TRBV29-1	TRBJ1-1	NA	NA	TGCAGCGTTTGGACCCTCATGAACACTGAAGCTTTCTTT	CSVWTLMNTEAFF
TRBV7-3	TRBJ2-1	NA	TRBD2	TGTGCCAGCAGCATGTCTAGCGGGGGCGATCCCAATGAGCAGTTCTTC	CASSMSSGGDPNEQFF
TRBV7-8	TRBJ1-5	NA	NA	TGTGCCAGCAGCGACGGACACCCCTGGGAGCCCCAGCATTTT	CASSDGHPWEPQHF
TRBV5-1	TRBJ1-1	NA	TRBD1	TGCGCCAGCAAGAGTAGGACAGGGAAGGTTGGCACTGAAGCTTTCTTT	CASKSRTGKVGTEAFF
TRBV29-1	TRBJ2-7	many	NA	TGCAGCGTCCCCGTTGGTTACGAGCAGTACTTC	CSVPVGYEQYF
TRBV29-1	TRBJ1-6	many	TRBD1	TGCAGCGTTAGAACTACAGGGGGCTCTGGGTCACCCCTCCACTTT	CSVRTTGGSGSPLHF
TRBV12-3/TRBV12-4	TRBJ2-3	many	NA	TGTGCCAGCAGACAGGGAGGATATTCGCAGTATTTT	CASRQGGYSQYF
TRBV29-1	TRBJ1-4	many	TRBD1	TGCAGCGTTACAGGGGAGGTTGAAAAACTGTTTTTT	CSVTGEVEKLFF
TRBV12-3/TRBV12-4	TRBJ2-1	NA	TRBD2	TGTGCCAGCAGTTTACCCGGGACTAGCGGGGGAAATGAGCAGTTCTTC	CASSLPGTSGGNEQFF
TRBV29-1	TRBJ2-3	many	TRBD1	TGCAGCGTTGAAGTCCTGGACAGGAGTTCAGATACGCAGTATTTT	CSVEVLDRSSDTQYF
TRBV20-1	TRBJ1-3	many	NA	TGCAGTGCTAGAGATGGGGGATCTGGAAACACCATATATTTT	CSARDGGSGNTIYF
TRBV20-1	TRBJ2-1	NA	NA	TGCAGTGCTAGAGATATCTGGGGGAGGAGGAACAATGAGCAGTTCTTC	CSARDIWGRRNNEQFF
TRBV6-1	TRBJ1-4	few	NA	TGTGCCAGCAGCTTCACGGGAACTAATGAAAAACTGTTTTTT	CASSFTGTNEKLFF
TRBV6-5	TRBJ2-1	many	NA	TGTGCCAGCAGGCTGGGAAGAATGGAGGAGTTCTTC	CASRLGRMEEFF
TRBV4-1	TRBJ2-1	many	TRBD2	TGCGCCAGCAGCCCGTGGGTAGCGGGGGTGGTCAATGAGCAGTTCTTC	CASSPWVAGVVNEQFF
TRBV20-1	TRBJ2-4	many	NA	TGCAGTGCTAGGGGGGTTAAGGATGAAAACATTCAGTACTTC	CSARGVKDENIQYF
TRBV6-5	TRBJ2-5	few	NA	TGTGCCAGCAGTTACCTCGGACTATCAGAGACCCAGTACTTC	CASSYLGLSETQYF
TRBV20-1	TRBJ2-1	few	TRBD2	TGCAGTGCTAGAGACCTCGGGACTAGAGGGAATGAGCAGTTCTTC	CSARDLGTRGNEQFF
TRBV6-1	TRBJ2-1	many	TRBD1	TGTGCCAGCAGGGAGACAGGGTTGAGTGGGAGCAATGAGCAGTTCTTC	CASRETGLSGSNEQFF
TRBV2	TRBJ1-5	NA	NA	TGTGCCAGCAGTGAAGGGAGGAGGGGGACCCAGCCCCAGCATTTT	CASSEGRRGTQPQHF
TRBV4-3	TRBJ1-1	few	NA	TGCGCCAGCAGCCACAGGGCGGTGAACACTGAAGCTTTCTTT	CASSHRAVNTEAFF
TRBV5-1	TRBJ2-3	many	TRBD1	TGCGCCAGCAGCCCGGCAGGGGGAACAGATACGCAGTATTTT	CASSPAGGTDTQYF
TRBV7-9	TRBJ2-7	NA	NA	TGTGCCAGCAGCTTAGTACCCTCACAGGTTAGCTCCTACGAGCAGTACTTC	CASSLVPSQVSSYEQYF
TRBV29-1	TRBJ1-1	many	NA	TGCAGCGCCACCCCTAACCACGGGGCTGAAGCTTTCTTT	CSATPNHGAEAFF
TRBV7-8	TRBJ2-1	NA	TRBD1	TGTGCCAGCAGCTTAGCGAGGGACAGGGCCTACAATGAGCAGTTCTTC	CASSLARDRAYNEQFF
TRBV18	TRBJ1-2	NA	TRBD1	TGTGCCAGCTCACAGGGACAGGGGAACTATGGCTACACCTTC	CASSQGQGNYGYTF
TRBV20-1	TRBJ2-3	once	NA	TGCAGTGCTCGGCCCAATCCTCACCCGACGCAGTATTTT	CSARPNPHPTQYF
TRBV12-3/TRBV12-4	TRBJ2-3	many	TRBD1	TGTGCCAGCAAAGACAGGGCGGCAGATACGCAGTATTTT	CASKDRAADTQYF
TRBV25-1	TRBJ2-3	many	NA	TGTGCCAGCAGAAATAGGGATGGAACAGATACGCAGTATTTT	CASRNRDGTDTQYF